This T cell receptor (beta chain) is from a study of blood T cells in healthy people across ages. The table lists this clonotype with a few counts. A second 7 to 11 cycle PCR used barcoded and J-beta primers. Each cDNA molecule received a tag from a template-switch adaptor that had 12 random nucleotides. From the 5' RACE reads, TCRdb called clonotypes with MiXCR, one entry per CDR3 protein. The table lists about 780,000 distinct CDR3 sequences, under 30% of them singletons. This CDR3 has 14 amino acids. Germline-derived CDR1 and CDR2 are LGHDT and YNNKEL (reference sequence). These data are also associated with another study on T cells of mothers and their children. From that paper: There were over 8.5 million TCR beta CDR3 reads from each mother and about 3 million from each child. The authors found no persistent microchimeric T cell clones.

The genes are TRBV3-1 and TRBJ2-5; 15 nucleotides line up with TRBD2. The J call may be faulty, since TRBJ2-1 better matches the DNA end. This clonotype was sampled from a boy younger than 18 in good health. The specimen sequenced was blood. The CDR3 region is CASSTGLAGGEQFF. Written as DNA, the CDR3 is TGTGCCAGCAGCACGGGACTAGCGGGGGGTGAGCAGTTCTTC.